The 17 T cell receptor beta chains presented below share a single source sample, sequenced in a study of blood T cell repertoires in COVID-19. The protocol was immunoSEQ multiplex PCR, while the TCRdb copy is restricted to in-frame clones and leaves out a portion. The repertoire holds 150,000 or so clones, with roughly nine tenths as singletons. Sample: peripheral blood. These receptors all come from a man aged 50-60 years with acute or convalescent COVID-19.

This clone has just a few counts. The chain employs TRBV19 and TRBJ1-4, with TRBD1 identical over 8 bases. The CDR3 is made up of 15 amino acids. J was trimmed by 8 bases and V by 5 bases; bases with no gene match: 10. Germline V lookup: CDR1 LNHDA, CDR2 SQIVND (reference sequence). The CDR3 coding sequence is TGTGCCAGTAGTGCCGCAGGGGGCTTAGGAGAAAAACTGTTTTTT. Translated, it gives CASSAAGGLGEKLFF.

The chain joins TRBV24-1 to TRBJ2-2; 12 bases are a match to TRBD2. CDR1 and CDR2 (germline): KGHDR, SFDVKD. This CDR3 is 16 amino acids long. V was clipped by 4 bases and J by 4 bases; unmatched bases: 3. The CDR3 bases are TGTGCCACCAGTGACCCGGGACTAGCGGGCACCGGGGAGCTGTTTTTT. It translates to CATSDPGLAGTGELFF.

This clone was detected once. V gene TRBV6-2 or TRBV6-3 combines with J gene TRBJ2-1; possible D gene TRBD1, 6 bases. This CDR3 contains 15 residues. V was clipped by 1 base and J by 4 bases, with 11 bases between them. Per the germline V gene, CDR1 is MNHEY and CDR2 is SVGEGT. CDR3 protein: CASSYLGDIYNEQFF. The CDR3 nucleotides are TGTGCCAGCAGTTACTTGGGGGACATTTACAATGAGCAGTTCTTC.

The CDR3 is CASSLGLAAYSYEQYF. The CDR3 DNA is TGTGCCAGCAGCTTAGGGCTAGCGGCCTACTCCTACGAGCAGTACTTC. V gene TRBV13 combines with J gene TRBJ2-7, with 7 bases matching TRBD2. Germline assignment: CDR1 PRHDT and CDR2 FYEKMQ (reference sequence). The junction had 5 bases not matched to a gene; V was cut back by 0 bases and J by 0 bases. CDR3 size: 16 residues.

The rearrangement joins TRBV7-9 to TRBJ2-3, with a weak D call TRBD2 (6 bases). CDR1 and CDR2 from the germline V gene are SEHNR and FQNEAQ (reference sequence). Deletions cut 4 bases from V and 1 base from J, with 24 bases between. The CDR3 has 19 amino acids. In nucleotides, the CDR3 is TGTGCCAGCAGCTCCCCCACGACTTCCTTTATAGCGGGCACAGATACGCAGTATTTT. Its translation is CASSSPTTSFIAGTDTQYF. Full variable domain (outside the CDR3, taken from reference TRBV7-9 and TRBJ2-3): DTGVSQNPRHKITKRGQNVTFRCDPISEHNRLYWYRQTLGQGPEFLTYFQNEAQLEKSRLLSDRFSAERPKGSFSTLEIQRTEQGDSAMYLCASSSPTTSFIAGTDTQYFGPGTRLTVL.

CDR3 region: CASSFPQGALETQYF. For the CDR3, the DNA is TGTGCCAGCAGTTTCCCACAGGGGGCTCTGGAGACCCAGTACTTC. This sequence joins TRBV28 and TRBJ2-5; the match to TRBD1 covers 9 bases. Germline-derived CDR1 and CDR2 are MDHEN and SYDVKM. The CDR3 extends over 15 amino acids. The V segment lost 3 bases and the J segment 5 bases; nucleotides outside the gene matches: 7.

The rearrangement links TRBV2 to TRBJ2-7, with D unresolved. Trimming stripped 5 bases from V and 9 bases from J, with 29 bases between. The CDR3 extends over 17 amino acids. Germline V gene sequence: CDR1 SNHLY, CDR2 FYNNEI. In DNA form, the CDR3 reads TGTGCCAGCAGTCCTCTTGAGGAGCCGATCCCAAACTCTGGGCAGTACTTC. Amino acids: CASSPLEEPIPNSGQYF.

A single count supports this clone. V gene TRBV18 combines with J gene TRBJ1-2; 11 bases agree with TRBD1. CDR3 size: 17 residues. Unmatched junction bases numbered 10, after V lost 3 bases and J lost 4 bases. In germline, CDR1 is KGHSH, CDR2 LQKENI. DNA for the CDR3: TGTGCCAGCTCACCGATCGGACAGGGGGCCGGGACCTATGGCTACACCTTC. Protein: CASSPIGQGAGTYGYTF.

This clone was seen only once. This chain connects TRBV28 to TRBJ1-6; tentatively, D is TRBD1 (6 bases). Germline values: CDR1 MDHEN, CDR2 SYDVKM. V lost 3 bases and J 10 bases, leaving 16 bases between the germline ends. The CDR3 is 15 residues long. In nucleotides, the CDR3 is TGTGCCAGCAGTTTTGTCAAGGGGGTTTTCTCACCCCTCCACTTT. Encoded protein: CASSFVKGVFSPLHF.

A note on this clone: Lacking the conserved final phenylalanine or tryptophan, this CDR3 likely reflects a read error. The chain uses TRBV3-1 (or the pseudogene TRBV3-2) and TRBJ1-6, with TRBD1 as a possible D gene (6 bases). The CDR3 runs to 16 residues. V was shortened by 4 bases and J by 6 bases, with 16 bases between the two germline ends. Germline lookup yields CDR1 LGHDT and CDR2 YNNKEL (reference sequence). The DNA of the CDR3 is TGTGCCAGCAGCCCTCACTCAGGGGTGGGTAATTCACCCCTCCACCTT. Protein product: CASSPHSGVGNSPLHL.

The gene calls are TRBV5-1 and TRBJ2-7, with 14 bases identical to TRBD2. Germline V gene sequence: CDR1 SGHRS, CDR2 YFSETQ. The CDR3 extends over 16 amino acids. Trimming cost V 0 bases and J 5 bases; bases outside gene matches: 4. The DNA of the CDR3 is TGCGCCAGCAGCTTGGGGGGACTAGCGGGAGTCAACGAGCAGTACTTC. Translating gives CASSLGGLAGVNEQYF.

J is TRBJ1-2 and V is TRBV19; 10 bases agree with TRBD1. This CDR3 has 13 residues. The germline gives CDR1 LNHDA, CDR2 SQIVND (reference sequence). With V trimmed by 3 bases and J by 5 bases, 0 bases remained unmatched. CDR3 coding DNA: TGTGCCAGTAGTATGGGACAGGGGTATGGCTACACCTTC. This gives the protein CASSMGQGYGYTF.

The rearrangement links TRBV24-1 to TRBJ2-1, with 10 bases fitting TRBD2. CDR3 length equals 18 residues. CDR1 KGHDR and CDR2 SFDVKD come from the germline V gene. Trimming took 0 bases from V and 1 from J; bases not matched to a gene: 5. The chain's CDR3 is CATSDLASGRGSYNEQFF. CDR3 in DNA: TGTGCCACCAGTGATTTGGCTAGCGGGAGAGGGTCCTACAATGAGCAGTTCTTC.

This chain connects TRBV7-9 to TRBJ1-1, with D unclear. The CDR3 loop spans 12 amino acids. V lost 1 base, J lost 8 bases, and 8 bases lay in between. Germline V gives CDR1 SEHNR, CDR2 FQNEAQ (reference sequence). In DNA, the CDR3 is TGTGCCAGCAGCTTAGTAAACTCCGAAGCTTTCTTT. Residues: CASSLVNSEAFF.

The chain has TRBV6-5 and TRBJ2-7; the match to TRBD2 covers 7 bases. Germline-derived CDR1 and CDR2 are MNHEY and SVGAGI. CDR3 size: 14 residues. V shed 6 bases and J 3 bases; nucleotides not matched to a gene: 8. CDR3 nucleotide sequence: TGTGCCAGCAGCGGTCGGACTAGGAGCTACGAGCAGTACTTC. Translating it yields CASSGRTRSYEQYF.

This rearrangement joins TRBV5-4 to TRBJ2-3; the match to TRBD1 covers 10 bases. There are 16 residues in the CDR3. CDR1 and CDR2 (germline): SGHNT, YYREEE (reference sequence). V lost 4 bases, J lost 6 bases, and 11 bases stayed unmatched. This CDR3 reads CASSPHRDRGPDTQYF. CDR3 bases: TGTGCCAGCAGCCCCCACCGGGACAGGGGACCGGATACGCAGTATTTT.

This clone turned up a few times. The genes are TRBV9 and TRBJ1-5; tentative D call: TRBD1 (5 bases). Germline loops: CDR1 SGDLS, CDR2 YYNGEE. V lost 0 bases and J lost 8, with 15 bases in between. CDR3 size: 15 residues. In DNA, the CDR3 is TGTGCCAGCAGCGTAGAGGGGAGGGAATACGAGCCCCAGCATTTT. Its protein product is CASSVEGREYEPQHF.